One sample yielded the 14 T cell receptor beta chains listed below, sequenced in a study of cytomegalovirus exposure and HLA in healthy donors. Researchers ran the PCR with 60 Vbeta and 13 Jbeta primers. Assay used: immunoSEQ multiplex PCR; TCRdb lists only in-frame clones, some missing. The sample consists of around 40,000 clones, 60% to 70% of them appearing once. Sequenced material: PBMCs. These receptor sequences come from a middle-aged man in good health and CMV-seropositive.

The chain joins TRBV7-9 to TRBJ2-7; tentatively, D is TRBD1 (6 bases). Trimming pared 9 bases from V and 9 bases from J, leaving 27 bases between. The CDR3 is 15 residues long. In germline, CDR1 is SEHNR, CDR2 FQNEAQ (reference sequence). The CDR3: CASRPSGQGYDRQYF. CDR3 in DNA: TGTGCCAGTCGACCTTCGGGACAAGGCTACGATCGGCAGTACTTC.

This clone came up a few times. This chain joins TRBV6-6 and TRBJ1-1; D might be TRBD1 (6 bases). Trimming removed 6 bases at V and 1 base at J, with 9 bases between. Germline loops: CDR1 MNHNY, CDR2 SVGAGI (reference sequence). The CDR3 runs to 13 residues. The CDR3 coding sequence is TGTGCCAGCAGATGGACAGAGAACACTGAAGCTTTCTTT. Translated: CASRWTENTEAFF.

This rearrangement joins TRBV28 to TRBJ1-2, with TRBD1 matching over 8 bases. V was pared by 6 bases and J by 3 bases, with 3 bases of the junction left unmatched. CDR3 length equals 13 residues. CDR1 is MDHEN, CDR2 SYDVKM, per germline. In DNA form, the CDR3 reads TGTGCCAGCAGCACAGGGGGGCACTATGGCTACACCTTC. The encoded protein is CASSTGGHYGYTF.

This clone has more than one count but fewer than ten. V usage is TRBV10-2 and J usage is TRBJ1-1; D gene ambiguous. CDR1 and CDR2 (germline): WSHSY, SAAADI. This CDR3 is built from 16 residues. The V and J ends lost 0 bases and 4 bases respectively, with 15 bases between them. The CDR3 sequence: CASSESVRAGGTEAFF. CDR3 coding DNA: TGCGCCAGCAGTGAGTCAGTTCGGGCGGGCGGCACTGAAGCTTTCTTT.

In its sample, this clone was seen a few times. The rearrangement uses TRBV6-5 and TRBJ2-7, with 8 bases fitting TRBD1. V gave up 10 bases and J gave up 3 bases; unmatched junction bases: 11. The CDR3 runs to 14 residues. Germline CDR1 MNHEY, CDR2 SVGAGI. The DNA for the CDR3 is TGTGCCACAACCGGGACAGGTGGCTACTACGAGCAGTACTTC. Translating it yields CATTGTGGYYEQYF.

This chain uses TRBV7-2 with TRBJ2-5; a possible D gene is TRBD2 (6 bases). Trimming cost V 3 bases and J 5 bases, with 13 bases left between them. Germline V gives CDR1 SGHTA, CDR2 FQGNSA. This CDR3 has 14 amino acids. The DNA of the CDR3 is TGTGCCAGCAGCTTTAGCGGCATCCTGGAGACCCAGTACTTC. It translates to CASSFSGILETQYF.

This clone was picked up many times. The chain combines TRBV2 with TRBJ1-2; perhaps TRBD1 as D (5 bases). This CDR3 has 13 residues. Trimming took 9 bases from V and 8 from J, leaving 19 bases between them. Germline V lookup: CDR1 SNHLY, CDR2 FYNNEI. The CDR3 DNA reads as TGTGCCAGTGGAGGGGCGTTGGCCGGCGGCTACACCTTC. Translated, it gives CASGGALAGGYTF.

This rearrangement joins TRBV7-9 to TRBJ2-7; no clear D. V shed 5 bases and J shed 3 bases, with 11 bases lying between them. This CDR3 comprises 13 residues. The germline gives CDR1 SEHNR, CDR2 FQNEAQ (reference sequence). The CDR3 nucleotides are TGTGCCAGCAGCCCCCGAGAGGTCTACGAGCAGTACTTC. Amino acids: CASSPREVYEQYF.

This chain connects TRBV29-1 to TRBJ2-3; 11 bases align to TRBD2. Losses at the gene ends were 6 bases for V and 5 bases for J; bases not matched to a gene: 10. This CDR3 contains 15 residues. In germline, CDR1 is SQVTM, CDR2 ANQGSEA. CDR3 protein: CSVSTSGDVGDTQYF. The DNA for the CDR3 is TGCAGCGTGTCGACTAGCGGGGATGTTGGAGATACGCAGTATTTT.

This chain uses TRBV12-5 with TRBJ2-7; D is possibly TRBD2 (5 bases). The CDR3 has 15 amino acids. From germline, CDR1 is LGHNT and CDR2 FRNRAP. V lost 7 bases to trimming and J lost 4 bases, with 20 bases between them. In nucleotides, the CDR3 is TGTGCTAGTGCTTCTGGAGGCCCCTCCAGTTACGAGCAGTACTTC. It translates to CASASGGPSSYEQYF.

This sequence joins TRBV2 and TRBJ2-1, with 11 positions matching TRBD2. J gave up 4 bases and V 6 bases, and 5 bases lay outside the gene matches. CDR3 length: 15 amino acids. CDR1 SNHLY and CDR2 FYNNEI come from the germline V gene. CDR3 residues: CASRRGLADYNEQFF. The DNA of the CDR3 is TGTGCCAGCAGGAGGGGACTAGCGGATTACAATGAGCAGTTCTTC.

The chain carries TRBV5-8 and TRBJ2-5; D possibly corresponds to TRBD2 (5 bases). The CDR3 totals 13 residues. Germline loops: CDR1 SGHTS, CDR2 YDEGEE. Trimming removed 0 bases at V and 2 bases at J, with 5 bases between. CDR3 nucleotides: TGTGCCAGCAGCTTGGGCGGGCAAGAGACCCAGTACTTC. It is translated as CASSLGGQETQYF. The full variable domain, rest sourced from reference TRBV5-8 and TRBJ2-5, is EAGVTQSPTHLIKTRGQQATLRCSPISGHTSVYWYQQALGLGLQFLLWYDEGEERNRGNFPPRFSGRQFPNYSSELNVNALELEDSALYLCASSLGGQETQYFGPGTRLLVL.

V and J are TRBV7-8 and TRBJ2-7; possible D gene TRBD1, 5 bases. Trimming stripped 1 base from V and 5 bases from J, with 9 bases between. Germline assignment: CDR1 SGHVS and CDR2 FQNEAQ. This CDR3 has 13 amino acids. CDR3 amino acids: CASSLGQSNEQYF. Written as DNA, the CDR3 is TGTGCCAGCAGCTTAGGACAGAGTAACGAGCAGTACTTC.

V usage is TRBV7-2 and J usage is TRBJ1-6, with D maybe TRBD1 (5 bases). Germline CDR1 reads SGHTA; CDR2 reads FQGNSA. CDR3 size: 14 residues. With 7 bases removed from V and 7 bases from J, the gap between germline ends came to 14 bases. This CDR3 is CASTWDFSNSPLHF. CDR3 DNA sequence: TGTGCCAGCACTTGGGACTTTTCAAATTCACCCCTCCACTTT.